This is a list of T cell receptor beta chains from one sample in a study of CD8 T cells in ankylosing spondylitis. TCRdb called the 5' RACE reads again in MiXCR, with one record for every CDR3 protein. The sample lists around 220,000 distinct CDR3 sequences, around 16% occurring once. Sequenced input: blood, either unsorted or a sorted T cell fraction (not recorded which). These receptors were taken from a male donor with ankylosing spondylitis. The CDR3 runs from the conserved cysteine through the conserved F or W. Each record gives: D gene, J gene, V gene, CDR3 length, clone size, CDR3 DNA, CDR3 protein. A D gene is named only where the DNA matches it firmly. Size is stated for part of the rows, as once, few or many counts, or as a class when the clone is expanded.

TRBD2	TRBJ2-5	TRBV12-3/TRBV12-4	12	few	TGTGCCAGCACCCTGGGAGGGTTTGGCCAGTACTTC	CASTLGGFGQYF
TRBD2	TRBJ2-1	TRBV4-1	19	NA	TGCGCCAGCAGCCAAGGTCGACTAGCGGGAGATGGTGTTCACAATGAGCAGTTCTTC	CASSQGRLAGDGVHNEQFF
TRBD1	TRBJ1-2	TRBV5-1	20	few	TGCGCCAGCAGCTTGGAAGGGACAGCCAATAGTCCCGACCCCGCATATGGCTACACCTTC	CASSLEGTANSPDPAYGYTF
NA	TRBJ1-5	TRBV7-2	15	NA	TGTGCCAGCAGCTCTATGGAAGGGGCCAATCAGCCCCAGCATTTT	CASSSMEGANQPQHF
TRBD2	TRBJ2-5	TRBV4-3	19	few	TGCGCCAGCAGCCAAGATCTAGCGGGAGGCCCGACTATCCAAGAGATCCAGTACTTC	CASSQDLAGGPTIQEIQYF
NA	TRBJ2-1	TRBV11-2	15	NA	TGTGCCAGCAGCTTAGTCGTCCCTGGCAGCAATGAGCAGTTCTTC	CASSLVVPGSNEQFF
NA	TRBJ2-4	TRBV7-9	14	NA	TGTGCCAGCAGCTCAGGGGGACTATTTTGGATTCAGTACTTC	CASSSGGLFWIQYF
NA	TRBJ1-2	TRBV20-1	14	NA	TGCAGTGCTATTAACAGGGAAGGAAGCTATGGCTACACCTTC	CSAINREGSYGYTF
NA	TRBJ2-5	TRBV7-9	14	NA	TGTGCCAGCATCGGAAGGGACACCCAAGAGACCCAGTACTTC	CASIGRDTQETQYF
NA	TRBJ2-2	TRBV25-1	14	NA	TGTGCCAGCAGTGACCTGAAGGAAGCCGGGGAGCTGTTTTTT	CASSDLKEAGELFF
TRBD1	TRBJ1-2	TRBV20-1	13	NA	TGCAGTGCCTTGGACAGGGGAGACTATGGCTACACCTTC	CSALDRGDYGYTF
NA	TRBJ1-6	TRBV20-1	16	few	TGCAGTGCTAGAGTCGAACACGACCTTTATAATTCACCCCTCCACTTT	CSARVEHDLYNSPLHF
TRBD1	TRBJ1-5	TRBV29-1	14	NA	TGCAGCGTTATTGACAGGGCGAGCAATCAGCCCCAGCATTTT	CSVIDRASNQPQHF
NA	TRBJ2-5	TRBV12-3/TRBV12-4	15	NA	TGTGCCAGCAGTTTAGTAAGAGGGACCGGAGAGACCCAGTACTTC	CASSLVRGTGETQYF
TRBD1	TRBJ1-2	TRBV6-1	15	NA	TGTGCCAGCAGTGATGGACAGGGGGCTAAGGGTGGCTACACCTTC	CASSDGQGAKGGYTF
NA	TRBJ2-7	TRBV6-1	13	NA	TGTGCCAGCAGTGAAGTAGACAGGTACGAGCAGTACTTC	CASSEVDRYEQYF
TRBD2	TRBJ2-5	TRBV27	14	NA	TGTGCCAGCAGTGAACTAGCGGACAAAGAGACCCAGTACTTC	CASSELADKETQYF
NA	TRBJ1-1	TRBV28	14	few	TGTGCCAGCAGGACCTGGGGAGGTGGGTCTGAAGCTTTCTTT	CASRTWGGGSEAFF
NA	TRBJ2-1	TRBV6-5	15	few	TGTGCCAGCAGTTACGAGTTGGGGGCCTACAATGAGCAGTTCTTC	CASSYELGAYNEQFF
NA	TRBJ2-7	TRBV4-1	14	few	TGCGCCAGCAGCCAAGATTTCGGGGCCTACGAGCAGTACTTC	CASSQDFGAYEQYF
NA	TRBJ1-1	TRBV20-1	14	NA	TGCAGTGCCGACGGGCAGGAGCTGAACACTGAAGCTTTCTTT	CSADGQELNTEAFF
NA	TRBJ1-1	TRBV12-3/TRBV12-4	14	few	TGTGCCAGCAGTTTCACTTGGAGCAACACTGAAGCTTTCTTT	CASSFTWSNTEAFF
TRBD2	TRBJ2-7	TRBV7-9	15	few	TGTGCCAGCAGCTTCGCTAGCGGGAGAATCTCCGAGCAGTACTTC	CASSFASGRISEQYF
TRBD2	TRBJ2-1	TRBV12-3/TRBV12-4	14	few	TGTGCCAGCAGTATCAGCGGGGTTGGCAATGAGCAGTTCTTC	CASSISGVGNEQFF
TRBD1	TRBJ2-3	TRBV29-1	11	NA	TGCAGCGTTGACAGGGGGGATACGCAGTATTTT	CSVDRGDTQYF
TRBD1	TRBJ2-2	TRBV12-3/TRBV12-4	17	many	TGTGCCAGCAGTCCCCCTAAGGGGGCGGGGAACACCGGGGAGCTGTTTTTT	CASSPPKGAGNTGELFF
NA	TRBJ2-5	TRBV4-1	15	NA	TGCGCCAGCAGCCAAGAAAGGAGAACACAAGAGACCCAGTACTTC	CASSQERRTQETQYF
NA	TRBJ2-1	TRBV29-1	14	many	TGCAGCGTTAACGGCGGGACAGTGTACAATGAGCAGTTCTTC	CSVNGGTVYNEQFF
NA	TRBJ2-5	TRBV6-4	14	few	TGTGCCAGCAGCGACGGGAAGAAACAAGAGACCCAGTACTTC	CASSDGKKQETQYF
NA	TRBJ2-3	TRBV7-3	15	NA	TGTGCCAGCAGCTTATTGGGACATGGTGGGGATACGCAGTATTTT	CASSLLGHGGDTQYF
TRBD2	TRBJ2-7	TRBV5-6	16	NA	TGTGCCAGCAGCTCCGAGACTAGCGTAAGACCCTACGAGCAGTACTTC	CASSSETSVRPYEQYF
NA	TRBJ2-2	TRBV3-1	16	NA	TGTGCCAGCAGCAGTCAGGCGGCGACGAACACCGGGGAGCTGTTTTTT	CASSSQAATNTGELFF
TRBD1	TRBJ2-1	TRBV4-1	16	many	TGCGCCAGCAGCCAAGAGACAGGGGACCCGTACAATGAGCAGTTCTTC	CASSQETGDPYNEQFF
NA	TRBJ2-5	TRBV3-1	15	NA	TGTGCCAGCAGCCAAGAATCGTCAGGTGGAGAGACCCAGTACTTC	CASSQESSGGETQYF
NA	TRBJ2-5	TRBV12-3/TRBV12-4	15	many	TGTGCCAGCAGAGACCCGGCAGGAGGGTCAGAGACCCAGTACTTC	CASRDPAGGSETQYF
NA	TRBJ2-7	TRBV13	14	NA	TGTGCCAGCAGCTTAGGAGGCAGTAGTCGAGAGCAGTACTTC	CASSLGGSSREQYF
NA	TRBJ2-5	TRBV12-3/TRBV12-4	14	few	TGTGCCAGCAGTTTCGAGGCTAGAGGGGAGACCCAGTACTTC	CASSFEARGETQYF
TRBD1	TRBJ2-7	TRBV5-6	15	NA	TGTGCCAGCAGCTTGTCCCGGGACAGGCCCTACGAGCAGTACTTC	CASSLSRDRPYEQYF
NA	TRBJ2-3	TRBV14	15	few	TGTGCCAGCAGCCCGGGCGGCGGGAGCACAGATACGCAGTATTTT	CASSPGGGSTDTQYF
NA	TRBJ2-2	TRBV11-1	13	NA	TGTGCCAGCAGCTTAGAATCGGCCGGGGAGCTGTTTTTT	CASSLESAGELFF
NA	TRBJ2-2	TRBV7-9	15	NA	TGTGCCAGCAGCTCCGAGGCGCTCGGGACCGGGGAGCTGTTTTTT	CASSSEALGTGELFF
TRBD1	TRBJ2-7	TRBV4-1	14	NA	TGCGCCAGCAGCCAAGCCGGGACAGGCTACGAGCAGTACTTC	CASSQAGTGYEQYF
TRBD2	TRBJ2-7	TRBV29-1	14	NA	TGCAGCGGAATCCTACTAGCGGGCTCCTACGAGCAGTACTTC	CSGILLAGSYEQYF
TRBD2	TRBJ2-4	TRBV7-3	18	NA	TGTGCCAGCAGCTTAGGCGCCGGGGTAGCGGGAGCTAAAAACATTCAGTACTTC	CASSLGAGVAGAKNIQYF
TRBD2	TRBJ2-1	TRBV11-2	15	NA	TGTGCCAGCAGCTTAACGCCTAGCGGGGACAATGAGCAGTTCTTC	CASSLTPSGDNEQFF
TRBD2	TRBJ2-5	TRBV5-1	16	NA	TGCGCCAGCAGCTTCCCTAGCGGGGTGGCAGAGGAGACCCAGTACTTC	CASSFPSGVAEETQYF
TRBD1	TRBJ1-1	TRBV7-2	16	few	TGTGCCAGCAGCTTAGCTGGACAGGGGAAGAACACTGAAGCTTTCTTT	CASSLAGQGKNTEAFF
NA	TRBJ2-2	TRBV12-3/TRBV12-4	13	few	TGTGCCAGCAGTTTTCTTCTCACCGGGGAGCTGTTTTTT	CASSFLLTGELFF
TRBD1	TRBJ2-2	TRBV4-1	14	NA	TGCGCCAGCAGCCAAACAGGGGGCTCCGGGGAGCTGTTTTTT	CASSQTGGSGELFF
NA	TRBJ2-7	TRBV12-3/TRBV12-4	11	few	TGTGCCAGCAGTTTAGGTAATCAGCAGTACTTC	CASSLGNQQYF
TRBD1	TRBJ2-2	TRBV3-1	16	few	TGTGCCAGCACCGCTATCGGACAGGGAGACGCCGGGGAGCTGTTTTTT	CASTAIGQGDAGELFF
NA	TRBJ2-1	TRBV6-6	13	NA	TGTGCCAGCAGTCAGGGAGACTACAATGAGCAGTTCTTC	CASSQGDYNEQFF
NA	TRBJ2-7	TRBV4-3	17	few	TGCGCCAGCAGCCAAGATCTTGGGGGAGGAACGTCCTACGAGCAGTACTTC	CASSQDLGGGTSYEQYF
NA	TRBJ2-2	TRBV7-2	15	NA	TGTGCCAGCACCTTTGGTGCTAGCCTAACGCTAGAGCTGTTTTTT	CASTFGASLTLELFF